Listed below are T cell receptor beta chains from one sample, sequenced in a study of shared clonotypes between healthy human individuals. Clones were sequenced by immunoSEQ multiplex PCR, and TCRdb holds only the in-frame ones, with some missing. The sample has approximately 810,000 clones, 80% to 95% seen once. The sequencing input was naive CD8+ T cells sorted from blood. These TCRs come from a man aged 25-45 years in good health. CDR3s leave out the opening cysteine and the closing phenylalanine or tryptophan. A D gene is named only where the DNA matches it firmly. A row's size may be missing; if present it is once, few, many or a size class.

TRBJ1-2 TRBD1 - TRBV27 ASSSGGYEVSYYGYT
TRBJ1-1 TRBD1 - TRBV6-5 ASSHRGSTEAF
TRBJ2-7 - - TRBV2 ASRSAAAYEQY
TRBJ1-1 TRBD1 - TRBV14 ASSRWTGGRNTEAF
TRBJ2-7 TRBD1 - TRBV27 ASSPTGTGSAEQY
TRBJ2-1 TRBD2 - TRBV29-1 SASGRADEQF
TRBJ2-1 TRBD2 - TRBV4-3 ASSQDRTSGSIQF
TRBJ2-3 - - TRBV5-6 ASSSETVTDTQY
TRBJ2-6 - - TRBV19 ASSTLAGWGSSGANVLT
TRBJ1-2 - - TRBV9 ASSGRDIT
TRBJ2-3 TRBD1 - TRBV5-6 ASSTLDRGGTDTQY
TRBJ2-1 - - TRBV6-1 AITPWPLGEQF
TRBJ2-5 - once TRBV7-3 ASSLTGYQETQY
TRBJ2-7 - - TRBV19 ASSILTGPYEQY
TRBJ1-2 - - TRBV27 ASSYQGGAVDGYT
TRBJ2-7 - - TRBV7-9 ASSDGREQY